Shown below are 24 T cell receptor beta chains from a single sample sequenced in a study of shared clonotypes between healthy human individuals. TCRdb's table, derived via immunoSEQ multiplex PCR, lists solely in-frame clones and lacks some. Of approximately 810,000 clones detected, 80% to 95% appear once; the ten largest clones hold around 24%. CD8 cells classed as naive were CD45RO-negative and positively selected for CCR7, excluding terminally differentiated effector memory CD45RA+ cells. Sequenced input: naive CD8+ T cells sorted from blood. These receptors all come from a man between 25 and 39 years old in good health.

The rearrangement uses TRBV5-6 and TRBJ2-2; 14 bases fit TRBD2. This CDR3 has 18 amino acids. Germline V gives CDR1 SGHDT, CDR2 YYEEEE. Trimming removed 0 bases from V and 3 bases from J; junction bases left unmatched: 4. CDR3 amino acids: CASSLVGLAGDDTGELFF. The CDR3 nucleotides read TGTGCCAGCAGCTTGGTGGGACTAGCGGGAGACGACACCGGGGAGCTGTTTTTT.

The genes are TRBV7-9 and TRBJ2-3; 7 bases agree with TRBD2. Germline CDR1 reads SEHNR; CDR2 reads FQNEAQ (reference sequence). This CDR3 comprises 17 residues. Germline trimming cut 1 base from V and 2 bases from J; bases unmatched to any gene: 9. DNA of the CDR3: TGTGCCAGCAGCTTAGGGGGAGGACTAGAGGTCACAGATACGCAGTATTTT. Its protein product is CASSLGGGLEVTDTQYF.

The J gene is TRBJ2-2, the V gene TRBV5-6, with a possible D match to TRBD2 (6 bases). Germline-derived CDR1 and CDR2 are SGHDT and YYEEEE. The CDR3 is 18 amino acids. V was pared by 4 bases and J by 5 bases, with 24 bases between. This chain's CDR3 is CASSRRISGEAETGELFF. In nucleotides, the CDR3 is TGTGCCAGCAGCCGTCGGATTAGCGGAGAAGCTGAGACCGGGGAGCTGTTTTTT.

This rearrangement joins TRBV27 to TRBJ2-1; D is perhaps TRBD1 (5 bases). Germline assignment: CDR1 MNHEY and CDR2 SMNVEV (reference sequence). With 5 bases removed from V and 0 bases from J, the gap between germline ends came to 14 bases. This CDR3 region has 16 residues. The CDR3 DNA is TGTGCCAGCAGTAACTCAGGGTTAAGCTCCTACAATGAGCAGTTCTTC. Amino acid sequence: CASSNSGLSSYNEQFF.

This chain uses TRBV11-2 with TRBJ2-3, with 10 bases lining up with TRBD2. The CDR3 is made up of 17 amino acids. Losses at the gene ends were 1 base for V and 2 bases for J; bases not matched to a gene: 6. Germline V gene data show CDR1 as SGHAT and CDR2 as FQNNGV. The CDR3 reads CASSLGPAGGNTDTQYF. In DNA form, the CDR3 reads TGTGCCAGCAGCTTAGGTCCAGCGGGAGGGAACACAGATACGCAGTATTTT. Together with reference TRBV11-2 and TRBJ2-3, the CDR3 gives the full variable domain: EAGVAQSPRYKIIEKRQSVAFWCNPISGHATLYWYQQILGQGPKLLIQFQNNGVVDDSQLPKDRFSAERLKGVDSTLKIQPAKLEDSAVYLCASSLGPAGGNTDTQYFGPGTRLTVL.

For this clone: The same CDR3 can be traced to other DNA sequences in this sample. The rearrangement uses TRBV20-1 and TRBJ2-1; D may be TRBD2 (5 bases). The V and J ends lost 6 bases and 7 bases respectively, with 10 bases between them. The germline V gene encodes CDR1 DFQATT and CDR2 SNEGSKA (reference sequence). CDR3 length equals 11 residues. Here the CDR3 DNA reads TGCAGTGCCGGACTGGATAATGAGCAGTTCTTC. Its protein is CSAGLDNEQFF.

The gene calls are TRBV5-6 and TRBJ2-5, with 7 bases that match TRBD2. The CDR3 runs to 16 residues. The germline gives CDR1 SGHDT, CDR2 YYEEEE. The trim removed 4 bases at V and 5 bases at J, leaving 14 bases unmatched. Here the CDR3 reads CASSRIRDYGSETQYF. CDR3 nucleotides: TGTGCCAGCAGCAGGATTAGGGACTACGGGTCGGAGACCCAGTACTTC. Looking up the rest from reference TRBV5-6 and TRBJ2-5 gives the full variable domain: DAGVTQSPTHLIKTRGQQVTLRCSPKSGHDTVSWYQQALGQGPQFIFQYYEEEERQRGNFPDRFSGHQFPNYSSELNVNALLLGDSALYLCASSRIRDYGSETQYFGPGTRLLVL.

The chain has TRBV7-3 and TRBJ1-1, with D unclear. Germline assignment: CDR1 SGHTA and CDR2 FQGTGA. This CDR3 is built from 13 residues. Trimming left V 4 bases short and J 1 base short, with 7 bases between. The CDR3 coding sequence is TGTGCCAGCAGCTCCACACGGAACACTGAAGCTTTCTTT. Translation: CASSSTRNTEAFF. Supplemented by reference TRBV7-3 and TRBJ1-1, the full variable domain reads GAGVSQTPSNKVTEKGKYVELRCDPISGHTALYWYRQSLGQGPEFLIYFQGTGAADDSGLPNDRFFAVRPEGSVSTLKIQRTERGDSAVYLCASSSTRNTEAFFGQGTRLTVV.

This chain connects TRBV7-9 to TRBJ2-3; D remains unclear. The CDR3 totals 15 residues. V was trimmed by 5 bases and J by 1 base, leaving 13 bases between them. Germline CDR1 and CDR2: SEHNR and FQNEAQ (reference sequence). For the CDR3, the DNA is TGTGCCAGCAGCATACCCGATGGTGGCACAGATACGCAGTATTTT. It translates to CASSIPDGGTDTQYF. The full variable domain, rest sourced from reference TRBV7-9 and TRBJ2-3, is DTGVSQNPRHKITKRGQNVTFRCDPISEHNRLYWYRQTLGQGPEFLTYFQNEAQLEKSRLLSDRFSAERPKGSFSTLEIQRTEQGDSAMYLCASSIPDGGTDTQYFGPGTRLTVL.

This CDR3 reads CASSEWTPHEQYF. The CDR3 DNA follows: TGTGCCAGCAGTGAGTGGACCCCCCACGAGCAGTACTTC. The chain joins TRBV2 to TRBJ2-7; D not certain. The CDR3 totals 13 residues. V was trimmed by 3 bases and J by 5 bases, leaving 11 bases between them. CDR1 SNHLY and CDR2 FYNNEI come from the germline V gene.

The CDR3 DNA is TGTGCCAGCAGTACGGGGCTCCCTCCCAGCGAGCAGTACTTC. Amino acids: CASSTGLPPSEQYF. The rearrangement links TRBV27 to TRBJ2-7; TRBD1 or TRBD2 may be the D gene (5 bases each). Germline CDR1 reads MNHEY; CDR2 reads SMNVEV (reference sequence). This CDR3 has 14 amino acids. The germline V and J ends were trimmed by 5 bases and 6 bases, with 17 bases remaining between them.

This chain's CDR3 is CASSYGDRVDEQFF. CDR3 sequence (DNA): TGCGCCAGCAGCTATGGGGACAGGGTAGATGAGCAGTTCTTC. The J gene is TRBJ2-1, the V gene TRBV5-1; 9 bases align to TRBD1. The CDR3 has 14 residues. With 3 bases clipped from V and 8 bases from J, the junction kept 6 bases outside the gene matches. Germline V gene data show CDR1 as SGHRS and CDR2 as YFSETQ.

The genes are TRBV27 and TRBJ2-7; unclear D gene. V was trimmed by 0 bases and J by 7 bases, leaving 7 bases between them. From germline, CDR1 is MNHEY and CDR2 SMNVEV (reference sequence). This CDR3 is 12 amino acids long. CDR3 residues: CASSLSGLEQYF. The DNA for the CDR3 is TGTGCCAGCAGTTTATCAGGGCTTGAGCAGTACTTC.

This clone was seen more than once but under ten times. The V call is TRBV6-5, the J call TRBJ2-3, with TRBD2 as a possible D gene (6 bases). The CDR3 runs 15 residues. Germline CDR1 MNHEY, CDR2 SVGAGI. Between the trimmed V and J ends, which lost 5 bases and 3 bases, there was a span of 15 bases. The CDR3 reads CASSPSGRATDTQYF. The DNA for the CDR3 is TGTGCCAGCAGTCCATCCGGGAGAGCGACAGATACGCAGTATTTT.

This chain uses TRBV6-4 with TRBJ2-2; D might be TRBD1 (5 bases). Germline CDR1 and CDR2: MRHNA and SNTAGT. The CDR3 sequence is 15 residues long. The V gene lost 2 bases and the J gene lost 6 bases, with 13 bases spanning the gap. The CDR3 DNA reads as TGTGCCAGCAGTGACAAGGCAGGGTATTCCGGGGAGCTGTTTTTT. The encoded protein is CASSDKAGYSGELFF.

CDR3 sequence reads: CASNPGLAGASSYNEQFF. For the CDR3, the DNA is TGTGCCAGCAATCCGGGACTAGCGGGAGCGAGCTCCTACAATGAGCAGTTCTTC. V and J are TRBV27 and TRBJ2-1; TRBD2 agrees at 14 bases. Germline V CDR1 and CDR2: MNHEY, SMNVEV (reference sequence). With 7 bases clipped from V and 0 bases from J, the junction kept 8 bases outside the gene matches. This CDR3 contains 18 residues.

CDR3 DNA: TGTGCCAGCAGCTTAGGCCAGGGGGCGGCCTACGAGCAGTACTTC. Amino acid sequence: CASSLGQGAAYEQYF. The chain links TRBV11-1 to TRBJ2-7; 8 nucleotides line up with TRBD1. Germline CDR1 is SGHAT and CDR2 is FQDESV (reference sequence). Unmatched junction bases numbered 4, after V lost 1 base and J lost 2 bases. There are 15 residues in the CDR3.

The rearrangement joins TRBV19 to TRBJ2-7; 9 bases match TRBD2. The J segment lost 4 bases and the V segment lost 5 bases, leaving 9 bases of the junction unmatched. The germline gives CDR1 LNHDA, CDR2 SQIVND (reference sequence). There are 15 residues in the CDR3. The CDR3 loop reads CASSPFSGSGYEQYF. CDR3 in DNA: TGTGCCAGTAGTCCCTTTAGCGGGAGTGGTTACGAGCAGTACTTC.

V and J are TRBV4-3 and TRBJ2-3, with a tentative D call TRBD2 (6 bases). V lost 0 bases, J lost 2 bases, and 12 bases lay in between. The germline gives CDR1 LGHNA, CDR2 YSLEER. The CDR3 extends over 16 amino acids. The CDR3 sequence is CASSQETGRLTDTQYF. CDR3 DNA sequence: TGCGCCAGCAGCCAAGAGACGGGGAGGCTCACAGATACGCAGTATTTT.

The V call is TRBV7-9, the J call TRBJ2-7; D is undetermined. CDR1 and CDR2 from the germline V gene are SEHNR and FQNEAQ (reference sequence). The germline V and J ends were trimmed by 0 bases and 6 bases, with 18 bases remaining between them. This CDR3 contains 16 residues. CDR3 region: CASSLAGSLGGGEQYF. The CDR3 DNA sequence: TGTGCCAGCAGCTTAGCGGGCTCTTTGGGCGGTGGCGAGCAGTACTTC.

The V gene is TRBV10-3, the J gene TRBJ1-1; 10 nucleotides match TRBD1. The CDR3 has 15 amino acids. Germline CDR1 reads ENHRY; CDR2 reads SYGVKD. V dropped 4 bases and J dropped 1; count of bases not matched to a gene: 3. In DNA form, the CDR3 reads TGTGCCATCAGTGGCGACAGGGGGCAGAACACTGAAGCTTTCTTT. Its protein product is CAISGDRGQNTEAFF.

The chain carries TRBV6-5 and TRBJ2-7, with D maybe TRBD1 (5 bases). The CDR3 extends over 14 amino acids. With 6 bases removed from V and 2 bases from J, the gap between germline ends came to 14 bases. Germline assignment: CDR1 MNHEY and CDR2 SVGAGI. As DNA, the CDR3 is TGTGCCAGCAGGACGCAGGGTGGTACCTACGAGCAGTACTTC. This translates into CASRTQGGTYEQYF.

The chain recombines TRBV10-3 with TRBJ2-7; 8 positions agree with TRBD1. Per germline, CDR1 ENHRY and CDR2 SYGVKD. V was pared by 3 bases and J by 0 bases, with 1 base of the junction left unmatched. The CDR3 is 14 residues long. The CDR3 DNA sequence: TGTGCCATCAGTGATACAGGGGGCTCCTACGAGCAGTACTTC. This translates into CAISDTGGSYEQYF.

This clone occurred a few times. The rearrangement joins TRBV21-1 to TRBJ2-7; the table's D call, TRBD1, was not checked against the DNA. TRBV21-1 is listed as a pseudogene. CDR3 length: 14 amino acids. This CDR3 reads CASSKPRTGREQYF. Written as DNA, the CDR3 is TGTGCCAGCAGCAAACCCCGGACAGGGCGCGAGCAGTACTTC.